These T cell receptor beta chains were read from a single sample in a study of cytomegalovirus exposure and HLA in healthy donors. Some clones are missing from TCRdb's copy, which holds only in-frame ones; the method was immunoSEQ multiplex PCR. The sample has 140,000 or so clones, under 70% seen once. Sequencing was performed on PBMCs. Receptors were obtained from a woman in her sixties in good health and CMV-seronegative. Each CDR3 is given with its conserved first and last residue. The D gene is left open where the match is weak. Size is omitted from some rows. Given values are once, few, many or a class for expanded clones.

abundance	v_gene	d_gene	j_gene	CDR3aa	CDR3nt
.	TRBV7-8	.	TRBJ2-7	CASSLVHLYEQYF	TGTGCCAGCAGCTTAGTACACCTCTACGAGCAGTACTTC
.	TRBV7-2	.	TRBJ2-5	CASSRDSSQETQYF	TGTGCCAGCAGCCGGGACTCCTCACAAGAGACCCAGTACTTC
.	TRBV2	TRBD1	TRBJ1-2	CASSLGQGAGYTF	TGTGCCAGCAGTCTGGGACAGGGGGCTGGCTACACCTTC
.	TRBV6-5	.	TRBJ1-2	CASSSPFRGYGYTF	TGTGCCAGCAGTTCCCCATTTCGAGGTTATGGCTACACCTTC
few	TRBV11-1	TRBD1	TRBJ1-1	CASSLALGTGGIWNTEAFF	TGTGCCAGCAGCTTAGCGCTGGGGACAGGGGGGATTTGGAACACTGAAGCTTTCTTT
once	TRBV5-1	TRBD2	TRBJ2-7	CASSALAGVAGEQYF	TGCGCCAGCAGCGCACTAGCGGGAGTTGCTGGCGAGCAGTACTTC
.	TRBV2	.	TRBJ1-6	CASSGSWLAGSPLHF	TGTGCCAGCAGTGGCAGCTGGCTCGCGGGTTCACCCCTCCACTTT
.	TRBV9	.	TRBJ2-1	CASSVLGAVGSYNEQFF	TGTGCCAGCAGCGTATTAGGAGCGGTGGGCTCCTACAATGAGCAGTTCTTC
.	TRBV5-4	.	TRBJ2-7	CASSVDSYEQYF	TGTGCCAGCAGCGTGGACAGCTACGAGCAGTACTTC
.	TRBV19	.	TRBJ2-3	CASSPNRETISTDTQYF	TGTGCCAGTAGTCCCAACAGGGAAACAATAAGCACAGATACGCAGTATTTT
.	TRBV2	.	TRBJ2-1	CASSEGPTYNEQFF	TGTGCCAGCAGTGAAGGCCCTACCTACAATGAGCAGTTCTTC